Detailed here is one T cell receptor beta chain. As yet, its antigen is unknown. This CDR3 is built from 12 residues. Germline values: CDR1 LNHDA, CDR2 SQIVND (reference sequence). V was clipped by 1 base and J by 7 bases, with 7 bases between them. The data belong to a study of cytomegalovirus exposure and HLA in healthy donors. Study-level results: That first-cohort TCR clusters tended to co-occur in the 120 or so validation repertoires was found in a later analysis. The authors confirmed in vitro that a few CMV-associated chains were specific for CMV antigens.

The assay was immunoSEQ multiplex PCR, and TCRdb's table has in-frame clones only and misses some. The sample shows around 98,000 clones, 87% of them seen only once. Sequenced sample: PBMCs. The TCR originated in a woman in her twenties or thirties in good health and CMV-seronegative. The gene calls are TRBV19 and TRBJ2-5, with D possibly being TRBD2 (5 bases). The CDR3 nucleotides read TGTGCCAGTAGTATAGGGGCGGGGACCCAGTACTTC. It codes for CASSIGAGTQYF.